The subject of this entry is one T cell receptor (beta chain). This sample was included in a study of blood T cell repertoires in COVID-19. Study as a whole: The analysed material was cDNA or gDNA that came from T cells, B-cell-depleted T cells, or PBMCs.

In the study's own analysis: Counts of nucleated cells, estimated from reference gene primer amplification, were obtained. Sequencing was performed with immunoSEQ multiplex PCR; in TCRdb, only in-frame clones are kept and a portion is missing. V, J and clone size are taken as reported in that table, and D and trimming were inferred from the DNA itself. This table holds about 80,000 clones, 60% to 85% found once. Germline values: CDR1 MDHEN, CDR2 SYDVKM. The CDR3 contains 15 residues. The V gene end was trimmed by 9 bases and the J gene end by 2 bases; junction bases not matched to a gene: 10. This clonotype was sampled from a human donor in a cohort sampled during active COVID-19. The sequenced sample was peripheral blood. The gene calls are TRBV28 and TRBJ2-3; 8 bases are shared with TRBD2. CDR3 sequence (DNA): TGTGCCAGTAGGGACCCGGGGGGGCCCACAGATACGCAGTATTTT. Its translation is CASRDPGGPTDTQYF.